A single sample gave rise to the 6 T cell receptor beta chains below, sequenced in a study of cytomegalovirus exposure and HLA in healthy donors. The PCR used 60 Vbeta and 13 Jbeta primers. Here immunoSEQ multiplex PCR was the method, and the copy in TCRdb shows in-frame clones only, minus some. The sample includes under 200,000 clones, roughly 80% seen only once; the top ten take about 1.7%. The sequencing sample was made of PBMCs. All receptors come from a woman under 30 in good health and CMV-seronegative.

J is TRBJ2-7 and V is TRBV7-6; 7 positions agree with TRBD1. Per the germline V gene, CDR1 is SGHVS and CDR2 is FNYEAQ. The trim removed 5 bases at V and 2 bases at J, leaving 15 bases unmatched. This CDR3 has 17 residues. Written as DNA, the CDR3 is TGTGCCAGCAGCCCTATAGGGGGTAGGGGGCCGGCCTACGAGCAGTACTTC. Residues: CASSPIGGRGPAYEQYF.

Note on this clone: An end of the junction differs from the germline gene, which may be a read error. This chain connects TRBV7-7 to TRBJ1-5, with a possible D match to TRBD1 (5 bases). The CDR3 runs 16 residues. The germline gives CDR1 SSHAT, CDR2 FNYEAQ (reference sequence). DNA of the CDR3: TGTGCTAGCAGCTTAGCGGGGTTGGGGGGTAATCAGCCCCAGCATTTT. It translates to CASSLAGLGGNQPQHF.

This chain links TRBV7-9 with TRBJ2-5; 10 nucleotides align to TRBD1. The CDR3 is made up of 15 amino acids. CDR1 SEHNR and CDR2 FQNEAQ come from the germline V gene (reference sequence). The J segment lost 4 bases and the V segment lost 7 bases, leaving 9 bases of the junction unmatched. As DNA, the CDR3 is TGTGCCAGCACCTACGGACAGGGGGTGGTAGAGACCCAGTACTTC. This sequence encodes CASTYGQGVVETQYF.

Concerning this clone itself: Other DNA variants within this sample encode the same CDR3. The rearrangement joins TRBV29-1 to TRBJ2-7; tentative D call: TRBD1 (6 bases). V shed 1 base and J shed 2 bases, with 6 bases lying between them. CDR1 is SQVTM, CDR2 ANQGSEA, per germline. This CDR3 is 12 amino acids long. The DNA of the CDR3 is TGCAGCGTTGAAGGGACAGCCTACGAGCAGTACTTC. The encoded protein is CSVEGTAYEQYF.

The chain uses TRBV28 and TRBJ1-2, with D uncertain. Trimming shortened V by 8 bases and J by 4 bases, and 5 bases separated the two germline ends. The CDR3 is 10 amino acids. In germline, CDR1 is MDHEN, CDR2 SYDVKM. The CDR3, as DNA: TGTGCCAGCCTTCGCTATGGCTACACCTTC. Its translation is CASLRYGYTF.

The chain employs TRBV4-2 and TRBJ2-6; tentatively, D is TRBD1 (5 bases). Trimming removed 0 bases at V and 1 base at J, with 10 bases between. The CDR3 has 17 amino acids. In germline, CDR1 is LGHNA, CDR2 YNFKEQ. The CDR3 DNA follows: TGTGCCAGCAGCCAAGATCTGACAGCTTCTGGGGCCAACGTCCTGACTTTC. Amino acids: CASSQDLTASGANVLTF.